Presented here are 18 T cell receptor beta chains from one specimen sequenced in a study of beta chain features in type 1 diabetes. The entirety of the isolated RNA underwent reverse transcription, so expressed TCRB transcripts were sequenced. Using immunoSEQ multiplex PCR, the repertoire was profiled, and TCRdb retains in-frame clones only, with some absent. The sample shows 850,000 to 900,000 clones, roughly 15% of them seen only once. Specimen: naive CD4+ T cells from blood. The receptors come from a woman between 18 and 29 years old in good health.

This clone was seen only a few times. The CDR3 region is CASSARTSAGGTGELFF. DNA of the CDR3: TGTGCCAGCAGCGCCCGGACCTCAGCGGGAGGGACCGGGGAGCTGTTTTTT. J is TRBJ2-2 and V is TRBV9, with 10 bases aligning to TRBD2. The CDR3 spans 17 residues. Germline V CDR1 and CDR2: SGDLS, YYNGEE. J was trimmed by 5 bases and V by 3 bases; bases with no gene match: 10.

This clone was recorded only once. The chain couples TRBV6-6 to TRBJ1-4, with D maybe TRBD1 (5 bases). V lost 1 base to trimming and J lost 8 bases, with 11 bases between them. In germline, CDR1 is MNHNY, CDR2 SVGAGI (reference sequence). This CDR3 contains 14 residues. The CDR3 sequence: CASSYFQGGEKLFF. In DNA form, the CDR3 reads TGTGCCAGCAGTTACTTCCAGGGTGGGGAAAAACTGTTTTTT.

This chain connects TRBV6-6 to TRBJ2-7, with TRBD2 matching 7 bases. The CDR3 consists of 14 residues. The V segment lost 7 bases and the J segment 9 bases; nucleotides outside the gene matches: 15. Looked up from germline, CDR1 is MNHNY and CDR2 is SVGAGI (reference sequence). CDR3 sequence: CASNILGGQFGQYF. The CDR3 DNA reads TGTGCCAGCAATATCCTGGGAGGGCAATTCGGGCAGTACTTC.

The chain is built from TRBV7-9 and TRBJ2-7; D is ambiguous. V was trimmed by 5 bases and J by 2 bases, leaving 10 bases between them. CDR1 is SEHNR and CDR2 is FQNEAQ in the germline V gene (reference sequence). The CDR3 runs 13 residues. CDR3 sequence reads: CASSIDTTYEQYF. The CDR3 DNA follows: TGTGCCAGCAGCATCGACACGACCTACGAGCAGTACTTC.

Written as DNA, the CDR3 is TGTGCCAGCAGTCTCCGGACACCCCACACACCAGATACGCAGTATTTT. The encoded protein is CASSLRTPHTPDTQYF. The chain combines TRBV6-6 with TRBJ2-3; D perhaps matches TRBD1 (5 bases). The CDR3 runs to 16 residues. CDR1 MNHNY and CDR2 SVGAGI come from the germline V gene (reference sequence). Trimming took off 5 bases at V and 4 bases at J, with 19 bases between the two ends.

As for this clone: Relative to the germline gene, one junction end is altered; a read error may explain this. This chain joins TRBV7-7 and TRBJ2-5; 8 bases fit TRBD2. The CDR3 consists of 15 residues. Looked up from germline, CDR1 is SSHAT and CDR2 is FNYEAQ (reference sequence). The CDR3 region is CASSPEGREVSPQYF. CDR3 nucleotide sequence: TGTGCTAGCAGCCCCGAGGGGCGGGAGGTGTCGCCCCAGTACTTC.

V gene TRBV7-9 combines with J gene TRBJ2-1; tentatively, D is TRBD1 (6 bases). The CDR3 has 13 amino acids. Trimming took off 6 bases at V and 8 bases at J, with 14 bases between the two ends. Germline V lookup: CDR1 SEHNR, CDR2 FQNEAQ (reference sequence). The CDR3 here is CASRQGTEDEQFF. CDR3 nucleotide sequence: TGTGCCAGCAGACAGGGAACGGAGGATGAGCAGTTCTTC.

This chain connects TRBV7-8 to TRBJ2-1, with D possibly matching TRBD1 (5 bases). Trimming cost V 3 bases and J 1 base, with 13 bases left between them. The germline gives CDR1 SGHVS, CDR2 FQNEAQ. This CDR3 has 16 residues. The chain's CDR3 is CASSFRTTVSYNEQFF. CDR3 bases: TGTGCCAGCAGCTTCAGGACAACAGTTTCCTACAATGAGCAGTTCTTC.

The CDR3 here is CSAEIQDTQYF. CDR3 bases: TGCAGTGCTGAGATTCAAGATACGCAGTATTTT. V usage is TRBV20-1 and J usage is TRBJ2-3, with D unresolved. CDR1 and CDR2 from the germline V gene are DFQATT and SNEGSKA (reference sequence). The CDR3 has 11 amino acids. V dropped 5 bases and J dropped 5 bases, with 8 bases sitting between them.

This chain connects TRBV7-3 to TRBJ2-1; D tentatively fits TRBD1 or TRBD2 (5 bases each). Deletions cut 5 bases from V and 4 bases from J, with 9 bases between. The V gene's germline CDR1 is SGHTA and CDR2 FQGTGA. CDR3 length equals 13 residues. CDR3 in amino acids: CASSRDGYNEQFF. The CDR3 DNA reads TGTGCCAGCAGCCGGGACGGATACAATGAGCAGTTCTTC.

For the CDR3, the DNA is TGTGCCAGCAGGGGGAGCCACAGGGAAGTGTTCGCGGGAGGGCCCCGGGAGACCCAGTACTTC. Its protein is CASRGSHREVFAGGPRETQYF. V usage is TRBV2 and J usage is TRBJ2-5; 9 bases align to TRBD2. Trimming cost V 6 bases and J 5 bases; bases outside gene matches: 28. Per the germline V gene, CDR1 is SNHLY and CDR2 is FYNNEI. This CDR3 has 21 residues.

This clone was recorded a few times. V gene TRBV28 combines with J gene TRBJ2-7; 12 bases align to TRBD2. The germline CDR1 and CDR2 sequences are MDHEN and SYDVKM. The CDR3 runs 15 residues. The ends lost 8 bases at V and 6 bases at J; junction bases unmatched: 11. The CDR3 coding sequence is TGTGCCAGCGCGAAAGGGCTAGCGGGAGGGAGCGAGCAGTACTTC. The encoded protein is CASAKGLAGGSEQYF.

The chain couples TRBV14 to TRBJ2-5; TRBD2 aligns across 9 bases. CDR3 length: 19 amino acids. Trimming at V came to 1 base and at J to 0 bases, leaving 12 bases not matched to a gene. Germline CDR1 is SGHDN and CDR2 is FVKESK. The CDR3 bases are TGTGCCAGCAGCCAAGTCGGGCTAGCGGGAAGGGGGTACCAAGAGACCCAGTACTTC. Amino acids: CASSQVGLAGRGYQETQYF.

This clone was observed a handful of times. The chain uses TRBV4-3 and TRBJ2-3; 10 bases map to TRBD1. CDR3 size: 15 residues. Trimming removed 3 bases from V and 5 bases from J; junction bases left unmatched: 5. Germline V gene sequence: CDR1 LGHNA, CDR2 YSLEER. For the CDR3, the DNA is TGCGCCAGCAGCCAGGAGACAGGGGGCGTAGATACGCAGTATTTT. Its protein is CASSQETGGVDTQYF.

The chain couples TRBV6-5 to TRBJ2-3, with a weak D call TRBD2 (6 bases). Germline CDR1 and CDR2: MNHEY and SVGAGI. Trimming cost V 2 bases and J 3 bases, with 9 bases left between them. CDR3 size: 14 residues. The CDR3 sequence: CASSYNGGTDTQYF. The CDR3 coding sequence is TGTGCCAGCAGTTACAACGGGGGTACAGATACGCAGTATTTT.

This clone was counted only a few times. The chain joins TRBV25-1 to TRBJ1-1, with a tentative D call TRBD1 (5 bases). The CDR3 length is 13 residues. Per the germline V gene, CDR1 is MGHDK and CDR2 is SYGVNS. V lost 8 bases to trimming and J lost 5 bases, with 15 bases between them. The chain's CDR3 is CASETAVGTEAFF. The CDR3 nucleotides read TGTGCCAGCGAGACAGCGGTGGGAACTGAAGCTTTCTTT.

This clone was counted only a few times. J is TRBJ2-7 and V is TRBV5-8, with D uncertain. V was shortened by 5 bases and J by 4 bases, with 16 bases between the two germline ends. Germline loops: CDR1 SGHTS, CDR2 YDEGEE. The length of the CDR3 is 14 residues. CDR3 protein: CASRNQMGSYEQYF. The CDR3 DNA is TGTGCCAGCAGGAACCAAATGGGTTCGTACGAGCAGTACTTC. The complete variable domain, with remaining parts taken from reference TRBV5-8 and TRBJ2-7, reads EAGVTQSPTHLIKTRGQQATLRCSPISGHTSVYWYQQALGLGLQFLLWYDEGEERNRGNFPPRFSGRQFPNYSSELNVNALELEDSALYLCASRNQMGSYEQYFGPGTRLTVT.

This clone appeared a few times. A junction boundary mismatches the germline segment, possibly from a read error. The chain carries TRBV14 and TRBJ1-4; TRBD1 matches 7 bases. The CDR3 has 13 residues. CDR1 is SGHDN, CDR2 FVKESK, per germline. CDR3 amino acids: CASSQGFKGTVYF. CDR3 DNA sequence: TGTGCCAGCAGCCAAGGTTTTAAGGGGACAGTATACTTT.